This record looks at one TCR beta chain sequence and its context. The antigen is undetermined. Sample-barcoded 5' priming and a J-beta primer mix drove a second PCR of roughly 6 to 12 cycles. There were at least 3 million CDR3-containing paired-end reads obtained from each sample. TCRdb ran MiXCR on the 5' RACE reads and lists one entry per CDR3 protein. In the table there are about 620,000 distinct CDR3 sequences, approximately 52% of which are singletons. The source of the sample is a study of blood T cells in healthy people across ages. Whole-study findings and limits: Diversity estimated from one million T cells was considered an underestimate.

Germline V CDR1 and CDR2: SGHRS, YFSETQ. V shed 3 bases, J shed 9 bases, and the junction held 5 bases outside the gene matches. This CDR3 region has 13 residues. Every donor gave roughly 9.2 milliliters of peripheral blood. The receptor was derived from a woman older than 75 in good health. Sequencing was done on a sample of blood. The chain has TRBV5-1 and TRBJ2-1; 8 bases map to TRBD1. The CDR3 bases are TGCGCCAGCAGCTACGGACAGGGTAGTGAGCAGTTCTTC. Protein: CASSYGQGSEQFF.